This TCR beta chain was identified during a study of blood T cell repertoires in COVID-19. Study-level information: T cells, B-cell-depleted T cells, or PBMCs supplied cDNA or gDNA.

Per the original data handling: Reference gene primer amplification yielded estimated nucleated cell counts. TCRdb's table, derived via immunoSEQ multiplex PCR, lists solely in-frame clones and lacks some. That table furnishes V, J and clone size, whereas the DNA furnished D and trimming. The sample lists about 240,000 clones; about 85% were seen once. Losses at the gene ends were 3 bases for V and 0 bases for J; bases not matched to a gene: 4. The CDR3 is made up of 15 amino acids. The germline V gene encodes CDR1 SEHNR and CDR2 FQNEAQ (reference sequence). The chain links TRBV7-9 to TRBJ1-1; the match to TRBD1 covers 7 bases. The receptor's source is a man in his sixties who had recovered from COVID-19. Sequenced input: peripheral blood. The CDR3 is CASSFVTGLNTEAFF. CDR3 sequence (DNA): TGTGCCAGCAGCTTCGTGACAGGGCTGAACACTGAAGCTTTCTTT.